What follows describes a single T cell receptor (beta chain). The source of the sample is a study of monozygotic twins with inflammatory bowel disease. It was from whole blood, with no T cell sorting, that total RNA was isolated. This CDR3 contains 18 residues. The germline CDR1 and CDR2 sequences are MGHRA and YSYEKL. TCRdb reanalyzed the 5' RACE reads and collapses them to one entry per CDR3 protein, without DNA. This listing includes some 150,000 distinct CDR3 sequences. The chain links TRBV4-1 to TRBJ2-5; TCRdb calls TRBD2, which cannot be checked without DNA. Sequenced sample: blood. The TCR sequence derives from a human donor with ulcerative colitis or Crohn's disease, or a healthy co-twin of an affected twin (not recorded which). The CDR3 reads CASSHRSPTSGGGETQYF.